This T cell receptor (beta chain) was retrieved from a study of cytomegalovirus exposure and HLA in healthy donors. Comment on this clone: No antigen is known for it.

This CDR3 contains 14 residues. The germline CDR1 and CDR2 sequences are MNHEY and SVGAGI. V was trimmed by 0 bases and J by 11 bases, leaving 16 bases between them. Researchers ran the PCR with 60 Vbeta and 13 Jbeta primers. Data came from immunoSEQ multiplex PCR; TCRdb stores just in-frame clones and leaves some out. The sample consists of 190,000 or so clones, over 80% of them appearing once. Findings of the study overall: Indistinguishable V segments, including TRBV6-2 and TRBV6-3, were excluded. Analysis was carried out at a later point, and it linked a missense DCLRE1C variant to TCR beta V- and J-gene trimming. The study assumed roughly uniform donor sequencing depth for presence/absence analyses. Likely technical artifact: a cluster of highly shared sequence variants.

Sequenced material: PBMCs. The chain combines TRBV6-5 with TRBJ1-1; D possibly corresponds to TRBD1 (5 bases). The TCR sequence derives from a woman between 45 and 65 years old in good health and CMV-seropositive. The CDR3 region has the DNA TGTGCCAGCAGTTACTCGATCGGGGGTCGGTGGGCTTTCTTT. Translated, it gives CASSYSIGGRWAFF.